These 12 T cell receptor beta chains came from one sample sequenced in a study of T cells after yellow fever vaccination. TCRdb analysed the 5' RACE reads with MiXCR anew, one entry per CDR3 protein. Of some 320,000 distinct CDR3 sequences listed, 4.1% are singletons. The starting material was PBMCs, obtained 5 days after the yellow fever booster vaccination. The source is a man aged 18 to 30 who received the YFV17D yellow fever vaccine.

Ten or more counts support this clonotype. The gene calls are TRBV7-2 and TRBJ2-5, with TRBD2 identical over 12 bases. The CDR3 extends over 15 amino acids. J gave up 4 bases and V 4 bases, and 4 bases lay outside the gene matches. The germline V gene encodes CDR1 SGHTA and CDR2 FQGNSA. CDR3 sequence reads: CASSYTSGGRETQYF. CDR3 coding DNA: TGTGCCAGCAGCTATACTAGCGGGGGGAGAGAGACCCAGTACTTC.

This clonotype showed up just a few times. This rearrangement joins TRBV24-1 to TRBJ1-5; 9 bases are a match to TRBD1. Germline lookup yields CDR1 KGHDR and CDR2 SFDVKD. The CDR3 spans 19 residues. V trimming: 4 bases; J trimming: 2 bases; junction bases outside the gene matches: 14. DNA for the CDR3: TGTGCCACCAGTGACTTGCATGGGACAGGGTATAGAGGCAATCAGCCCCAGCATTTT. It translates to CATSDLHGTGYRGNQPQHF.

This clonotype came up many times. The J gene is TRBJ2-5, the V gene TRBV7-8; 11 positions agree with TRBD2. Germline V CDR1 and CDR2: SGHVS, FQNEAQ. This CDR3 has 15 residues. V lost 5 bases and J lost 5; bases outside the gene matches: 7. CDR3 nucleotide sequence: TGTGCCAGCAGCCGCCCGACTAGCGGGGTGGAGACCCAGTACTTC. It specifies CASSRPTSGVETQYF.

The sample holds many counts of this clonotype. The CDR3 nucleotides are TGTGCCAGCAGCCCCCCGGGAGGACATACGCAGTATTTT. Its protein product is CASSPPGGHTQYF. The chain joins TRBV7-9 to TRBJ2-3; 7 bases are shared with TRBD2. CDR1 and CDR2 (germline): SEHNR, FQNEAQ (reference sequence). Trimming took 5 bases from V and 7 from J; bases not matched to a gene: 6. The CDR3 loop spans 13 amino acids.

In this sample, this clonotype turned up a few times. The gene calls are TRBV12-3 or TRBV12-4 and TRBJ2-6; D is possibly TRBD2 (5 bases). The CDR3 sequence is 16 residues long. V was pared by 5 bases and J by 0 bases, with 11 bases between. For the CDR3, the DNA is TGTGCCAGCAGTCGTTCACGGGGCTCTGGGGCCAACGTCCTGACTTTC. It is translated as CASSRSRGSGANVLTF.

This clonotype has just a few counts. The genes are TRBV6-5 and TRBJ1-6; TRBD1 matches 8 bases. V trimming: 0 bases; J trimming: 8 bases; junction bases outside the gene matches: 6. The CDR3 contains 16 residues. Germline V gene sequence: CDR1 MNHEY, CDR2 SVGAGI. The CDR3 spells CASSYSRGTGDSPLHF. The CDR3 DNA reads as TGTGCCAGCAGTTACTCGAGAGGGACAGGAGATTCACCCCTCCACTTT.

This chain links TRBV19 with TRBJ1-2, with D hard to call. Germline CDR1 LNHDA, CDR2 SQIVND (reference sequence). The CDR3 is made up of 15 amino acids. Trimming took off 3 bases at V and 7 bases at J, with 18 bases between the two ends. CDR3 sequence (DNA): TGTGCCAGTAGTATCCGCTCTCTCGGATACGGTGGCTACACCTTC. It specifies CASSIRSLGYGGYTF.

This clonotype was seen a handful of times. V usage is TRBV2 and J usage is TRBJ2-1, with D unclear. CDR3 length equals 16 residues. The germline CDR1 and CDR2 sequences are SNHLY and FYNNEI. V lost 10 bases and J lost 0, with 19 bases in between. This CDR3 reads CANIRPGQLSYNEQFF. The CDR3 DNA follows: TGTGCCAACATCCGCCCCGGGCAGCTCTCCTACAATGAGCAGTTCTTC.

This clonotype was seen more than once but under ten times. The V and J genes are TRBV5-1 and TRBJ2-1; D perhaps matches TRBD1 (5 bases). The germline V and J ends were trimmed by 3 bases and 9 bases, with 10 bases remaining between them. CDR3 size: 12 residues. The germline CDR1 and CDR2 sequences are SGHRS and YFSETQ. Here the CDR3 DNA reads TGCGCCAGCAGCTCCAGGGATATTGAGCAGTTCTTC. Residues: CASSSRDIEQFF.

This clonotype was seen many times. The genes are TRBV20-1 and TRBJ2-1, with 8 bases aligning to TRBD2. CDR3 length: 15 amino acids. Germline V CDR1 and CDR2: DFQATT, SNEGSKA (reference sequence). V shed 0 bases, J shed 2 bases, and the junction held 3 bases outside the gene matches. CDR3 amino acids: CSARDERETYNEQFF. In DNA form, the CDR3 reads TGCAGTGCTAGAGATGAGCGGGAGACCTACAATGAGCAGTTCTTC.

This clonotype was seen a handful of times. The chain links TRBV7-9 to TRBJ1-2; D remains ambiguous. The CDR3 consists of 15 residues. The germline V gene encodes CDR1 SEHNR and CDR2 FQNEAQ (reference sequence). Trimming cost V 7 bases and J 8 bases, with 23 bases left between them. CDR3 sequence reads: CASILTTDSPSGYTF. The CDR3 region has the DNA TGTGCCAGCATCCTTACAACGGACTCCCCCAGCGGCTACACCTTC.

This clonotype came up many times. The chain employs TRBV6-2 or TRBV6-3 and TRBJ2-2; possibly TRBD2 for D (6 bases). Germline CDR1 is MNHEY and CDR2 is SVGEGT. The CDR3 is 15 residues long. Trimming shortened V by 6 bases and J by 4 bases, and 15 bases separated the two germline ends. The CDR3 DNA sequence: TGTGCCAGCAGAGAGGGTAGGGAGGCCACCGGGGAGCTGTTTTTT. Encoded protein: CASREGREATGELFF.